This is a list of T cell receptor beta chains from one sample in a study of B cell selection in AIRE deficiency. Some clones are missing from TCRdb's copy, which holds only in-frame ones; the method was immunoSEQ multiplex PCR. This sample has around 14,000 clones, with about 93% found just once. Sequences were obtained from Tregs sorted from PBMCs. The receptor source for this set is a human donor with AIRE deficiency. Each CDR3 is given with its conserved first and last residue. The D gene is left open where the match is weak. Clone size is not always given. Where it is, it says once, few, many or a class for expanded clones.

D	V	J	size	CDR3	DNA
NA	TRBV7-2	TRBJ1-3	NA	CASSLGGGSGNTIYF	TGTGCCAGCAGCTTAGGAGGGGGCTCTGGAAACACCATATATTTT
TRBD1	TRBV28	TRBJ1-2	NA	CASSLSYSGTEGGYTF	TGTGCCAGCAGTCTCTCTTACTCCGGGACAGAAGGTGGCTACACCTTC
TRBD1	TRBV5-5	TRBJ2-2	NA	CASSGTGNTGELFF	TGTGCCAGCAGCGGGACAGGGAACACCGGGGAGCTGTTTTTT
NA	TRBV28	TRBJ2-1	NA	CASTSGTDNEQFF	TGTGCCAGCACCAGCGGGACAGACAATGAGCAGTTCTTC
NA	TRBV7-7	TRBJ2-3	once	CASSLGGVKGDTQYF	TGTGCCAGCAGCTTAGGAGGGGTTAAGGGGGATACGCAGTATTTT
NA	TRBV5-4	TRBJ1-2	NA	CASSPPYPGSQIYGYTF	TGTGCCAGCAGCCCCCCCTACCCGGGCTCCCAAATCTATGGCTACACCTTC
TRBD2	TRBV4-2	TRBJ2-7	NA	CASSPGVAGPGGEQYF	TGTGCCAGCAGCCCCGGGGTAGCGGGCCCTGGAGGGGAGCAGTACTTC
NA	TRBV5-1	TRBJ1-2	NA	CASSPGGGAYGYTF	TGCGCCAGCAGCCCAGGTGGGGGGGCCTATGGCTACACCTTC
NA	TRBV18	TRBJ1-1	NA	CASSSGVNTEAFF	TGTGCCAGCTCATCCGGGGTGAACACTGAAGCTTTCTTT
TRBD1	TRBV5-1	TRBJ1-1	NA	CASSTRQGLNTEAFF	TGCGCCAGCAGCACCCGACAGGGTCTGAACACTGAAGCTTTCTTT
TRBD2	TRBV5-1	TRBJ2-7	NA	CASSSGLGIAYEQYF	TGCGCCAGCAGCTCCGGACTAGGGATTGCATACGAGCAGTACTTC
NA	TRBV25-1	TRBJ2-5	NA	CASSELGGAQETQYF	TGTGCCAGCAGTGAACTAGGCGGAGCCCAAGAGACCCAGTACTTC
NA	TRBV7-8	TRBJ1-6	NA	CASSLLGALNDSPLHF	TGTGCCAGCAGCTTACTAGGGGCGCTTAATGATTCACCCCTCCACTTT
NA	TRBV7-9	TRBJ2-7	NA	CASSLAAGYGEQYF	TGTGCCAGCAGCTTAGCGGCCGGGTACGGAGAGCAGTACTTC
TRBD2	TRBV4-3	TRBJ2-1	NA	CASSLLGVAGNNEQFF	TGCGCCAGCAGCCTATTGGGGGTAGCGGGGAACAATGAGCAGTTCTTC
TRBD1	TRBV18	TRBJ1-4	NA	CASSPRQGDGEKLFF	TGTGCCAGCTCACCCCGGCAGGGGGACGGTGAAAAACTGTTTTTT
TRBD2	TRBV10-3	TRBJ2-7	NA	CAISESLAGTYEQYF	TGTGCCATCAGTGAGTCGTTAGCGGGAACCTACGAGCAGTACTTC
TRBD1	TRBV6-1	TRBJ2-7	NA	CASSSHRGLEREQYF	TGTGCCAGCAGTTCACACAGGGGGCTGGAGCGGGAGCAGTACTTC
NA	TRBV19	TRBJ1-5	NA	CASSIRSGIHGNQPQHF	TGTGCCAGTAGTATACGGTCCGGGATTCACGGCAATCAGCCCCAGCATTTT
NA	TRBV20-1	TRBJ2-4	few	CSLGYKNIQYF	TGCAGTCTAGGGTACAAAAACATTCAGTACTTC
NA	TRBV19	TRBJ1-4	once	CASSTRQATNEKLFF	TGTGCCAGTAGTACAAGACAGGCTACTAATGAAAAACTGTTTTTT
NA	TRBV18	TRBJ2-7	once	CASSPYSSYEQYF	TGTGCCAGCTCACCTTACAGCTCCTACGAGCAGTACTTC
NA	TRBV7-9	TRBJ1-3	NA	CASSLGTGNTIYF	TGTGCCAGCAGCCTAGGGACTGGAAACACCATATATTTT
TRBD1	TRBV6-6	TRBJ2-7	once	CASRKLPGQTYEQYF	TGTGCCAGCAGAAAACTCCCGGGACAGACCTACGAGCAGTACTTC
TRBD1	TRBV19	TRBJ2-7	few	CATGTGYEQYF	TGTGCCACCGGGACAGGGTACGAGCAGTACTTC
TRBD2	TRBV27	TRBJ2-5	NA	CASSLRLAGDLRAQYF	TGTGCCAGCAGTCTTCGACTAGCGGGAGACCTGAGGGCCCAGTACTTC
NA	TRBV20-1	TRBJ2-7	NA	CSARGGLRQYF	TGCAGTGCTAGAGGCGGGCTTCGGCAGTACTTC
NA	TRBV15	TRBJ2-7	NA	CATSVRQVSYEQYF	TGTGCCACCAGCGTACGACAGGTTTCCTACGAGCAGTACTTC
TRBD2	TRBV7-8	TRBJ2-7	NA	CASSLAKLAAYEQYF	TGTGCCAGCAGCTTAGCAAAACTAGCGGCCTACGAGCAGTACTTC
TRBD1	TRBV7-9	TRBJ1-1	NA	CASSFPPTGRTEAFF	TGTGCCAGCAGCTTCCCCCCGACAGGGCGCACTGAAGCTTTCTTT
TRBD1	TRBV19	TRBJ1-4	few	CASSISGTGILTTNEKLFF	TGTGCCAGTAGTATAAGCGGGACAGGGATTCTTACAACTAATGAAAAACTGTTTTTT
TRBD1	TRBV6-4	TRBJ2-1	once	CASSEGQGQMNEQFF	TGTGCCAGCAGTGAGGGACAGGGGCAGATGAATGAGCAGTTCTTC
NA	TRBV6-5	TRBJ2-7	NA	CASSYSQAYEQYF	TGTGCCAGCAGTTACTCACAGGCCTACGAGCAGTACTTC
TRBD2	TRBV7-2	TRBJ2-1	NA	CASSLGGTSGPQSNEQFF	TGTGCCAGCAGCTTAGGGGGAACTAGCGGCCCTCAGAGTAATGAGCAGTTCTTC
NA	TRBV6-5	TRBJ1-2	NA	CASSYSPLDGYTF	TGTGCCAGCAGTTACTCCCCTTTGGATGGCTACACCTTC
TRBD2	TRBV28	TRBJ2-7	NA	CASSLASGTSRRFYEQYF	TGTGCCAGCAGTTTGGCTAGCGGGACTAGCCGACGCTTCTACGAGCAGTACTTC
TRBD1	TRBV28	TRBJ2-5	NA	CASSFSPSSFRGRGETQYF	TGTGCCAGCAGTTTTTCCCCCTCCTCATTCAGGGGGCGCGGGGAGACCCAGTACTTC
TRBD1	TRBV18	TRBJ2-7	NA	CASSRDRENEQYF	TGTGCCAGCTCTCGAGACAGGGAGAACGAGCAGTACTTC
NA	TRBV19	TRBJ2-2	NA	CASSTRGSLSTGELFF	TGTGCCAGTAGCACCAGGGGTAGCCTAAGCACCGGGGAGCTGTTTTTT
NA	TRBV7-3	TRBJ1-1	NA	CASSRNVNTEAFF	TGTGCCAGCAGCCGCAACGTGAACACTGAAGCTTTCTTT
NA	TRBV5-1	TRBJ2-3	NA	CASSLGLGSWETDTQYF	TGCGCCAGCAGCTTGGGGCTCGGTAGCTGGGAGACAGATACGCAGTATTTT
NA	TRBV7-2	TRBJ1-2	NA	CASSLVSRGGYYGYTF	TGTGCCAGCAGCTTAGTGTCCCGAGGGGGTTACTATGGCTACACCTTC
TRBD2	TRBV2	TRBJ2-1	few	CASSGLAGNNEQFF	TGTGCCAGCAGTGGACTAGCGGGTAACAATGAGCAGTTCTTC
TRBD1	TRBV19	TRBJ1-5	NA	CASSLQGGNQPQHF	TGTGCCAGTAGTTTACAGGGGGGCAATCAGCCCCAGCATTTT
NA	TRBV7-3	TRBJ2-1	NA	CASSPYRSSYNEQFF	TGTGCCAGCAGCCCCTATAGGAGCTCCTACAATGAGCAGTTCTTC
TRBD2	TRBV6-6	TRBJ2-7	NA	CASRDSLAVSYEQYF	TGTGCCAGCAGGGATTCACTAGCGGTGTCCTACGAGCAGTACTTC
NA	TRBV29-1	TRBJ2-3	NA	CSVEDTYTQYF	TGCAGCGTTGAAGACACCTATACGCAGTATTTT
NA	TRBV5-4	TRBJ2-7	NA	CASSRPDGSGYEQYF	TGTGCCAGCAGCCGCCCTGACGGGAGTGGGTACGAGCAGTACTTC
NA	TRBV5-4	TRBJ1-2	NA	CASSHDWAGYTF	TGTGCCAGCAGCCACGATTGGGCTGGCTACACCTTC
NA	TRBV7-3	TRBJ1-1	NA	CASSLKTSSTEAFF	TGTGCCAGCAGCTTAAAGACCAGCAGCACTGAAGCTTTCTTT
NA	TRBV4-2	TRBJ2-7	once	CASSQEAPGGGSSYEQYF	TGTGCCAGCAGCCAAGAAGCCCCTGGGGGCGGGAGCTCCTACGAGCAGTACTTC
NA	TRBV7-6	TRBJ2-5	once	CASSRVETQYF	TGTGCCAGCAGCCGGGTGGAGACCCAGTACTTC
NA	TRBV15	TRBJ2-5	NA	CATSRDHGFVRVGLETQYF	TGTGCCACCAGCAGAGATCATGGTTTTGTGAGAGTAGGGTTGGAGACCCAGTACTTC
TRBD2	TRBV28	TRBJ2-5	NA	CASRRPGGRETQYF	TGTGCCAGCAGGAGACCGGGGGGTCGAGAGACCCAGTACTTC
TRBD1	TRBV7-2	TRBJ2-7	NA	CASRTSGQGRYEQYF	TGTGCCAGCAGGACATCCGGACAGGGGCGGTACGAGCAGTACTTC
TRBD2	TRBV4-2	TRBJ2-1	NA	CASSRLAGGPNEQFF	TGTGCCAGCAGCCGACTAGCGGGAGGGCCCAATGAGCAGTTCTTC
NA	TRBV29-1	TRBJ1-2	once	CSVEEGAKGYGYTF	TGCAGCGTTGAGGAAGGGGCGAAGGGCTATGGCTACACCTTC
TRBD2	TRBV6-5	TRBJ2-7	once	CASRPSGRTHEQYF	TGTGCCAGCAGACCTAGCGGGAGGACCCACGAGCAGTACTTC
TRBD1	TRBV28	TRBJ2-7	NA	CARRSDRGPSGSPATYEQYF	TGTGCCAGACGATCGGACAGGGGACCTAGCGGAAGCCCCGCCACCTACGAGCAGTACTTC